The source of this T cell receptor (beta chain) is a study of T cells in narcolepsy. Study-level points and caveats: No autoreactive T cell clone sequences appeared in some memory CD4+ repertoires. Healthy controls reportedly lacked the autoreactive clonotypes serially found in patients' blood.

A note on this clone: Its antigen is as yet unknown.

The germline V gene encodes CDR1 MNHEY and CDR2 SVGAGI. V lost 5 bases and J lost 7; bases outside the gene matches: 11. The CDR3 contains 15 residues. Data came from immunoSEQ multiplex PCR; TCRdb stores just in-frame clones and leaves some out. This table has nearly 35,000 clones, 80% appearing once. The specimen sequenced was memory (CD45RA-) CD4+ T cells from blood. V is TRBV6-5 and J is TRBJ2-5; 9 bases are a match to TRBD2. This receptor was taken from a human donor in good health. CDR3 DNA: TGTGCCAGCAGTCTTGGGGGACTAGCTCGGGGGACCCAGTACTTC. Translating it yields CASSLGGLARGTQYF.